A single sample gave rise to the 21 T cell receptor beta chains below, sequenced in a study of cytomegalovirus exposure and HLA in healthy donors. PCR involved 60 Vbeta and 13 Jbeta primers. Assay used: immunoSEQ multiplex PCR; TCRdb lists only in-frame clones, some missing. The table records fewer than 250,000 clones, around 73% of them present only once. The sample was PBMCs. All receptors come from a male donor in good health and CMV-seronegative.

This rearrangement joins TRBV7-2 to TRBJ2-3; D perhaps matches TRBD1 (5 bases). CDR1 is SGHTA, CDR2 FQGNSA, per germline. V gave up 5 bases and J gave up 4 bases, with 10 bases separating them. The CDR3 loop spans 13 amino acids. As DNA, the CDR3 is TGTGCCAGCAGCCTAAGCAGGGCAGATACGCAGTATTTT. It yields the protein CASSLSRADTQYF.

The gene calls are TRBV5-6 and TRBJ2-2, with D possibly matching TRBD2 (6 bases). V lost 6 bases and J lost 0, with 15 bases in between. Germline-derived CDR1 and CDR2 are SGHDT and YYEEEE. CDR3 length equals 16 residues. CDR3 residues: CASTPRGWANTGELFF. CDR3 coding DNA: TGTGCCAGCACCCCTCGGGGGTGGGCGAACACCGGGGAGCTGTTTTTT.

The chain uses TRBV9 and TRBJ1-1; possibly TRBD1 for D (6 bases). Looked up from germline, CDR1 is SGDLS and CDR2 is YYNGEE. V dropped 2 bases and J dropped 3 bases, with 14 bases sitting between them. The CDR3 runs 15 residues. The CDR3 DNA is TGTGCCAGCAGCGTTGGGGGGGCTCAGGACACTGAAGCTTTCTTT. Amino acids: CASSVGGAQDTEAFF.

This clone was picked up a small number of times. The chain links TRBV19 to TRBJ1-1, with D uncertain. The germline V gene has CDR1 LNHDA and CDR2 SQIVND (reference sequence). The CDR3 contains 14 residues. V lost 7 bases and J 3 bases, leaving 15 bases between the germline ends. The CDR3 protein is CASMRSEGDTEAFF. DNA of the CDR3: TGTGCCAGTATGAGGAGTGAGGGTGACACTGAAGCTTTCTTT.

The chain carries TRBV6-1 and TRBJ2-5; TRBD2 might be the D (5 bases). Trimming took 0 bases from V and 5 from J, leaving 13 bases between them. Germline values: CDR1 MNHNS, CDR2 SASEGT. This CDR3 comprises 15 residues. CDR3 DNA: TGTGCCAGCAGTGAAGCGCTCGGGGTTTGGGAGACCCAGTACTTC. Encoded protein: CASSEALGVWETQYF.

The genes are TRBV5-1 and TRBJ2-2, with TRBD1 identical over 9 bases. The CDR3 contains 14 residues. Germline CDR1 SGHRS, CDR2 YFSETQ. Trimming cost V 7 bases and J 3 bases; bases outside gene matches: 4. CDR3 in DNA: TGCGCCAGCCGACGGACAGGGGACACCGGGGAGCTGTTTTTT. Protein: CASRRTGDTGELFF.

The CDR3: CAWSRGGIETQYF. The CDR3 coding sequence is TGTGCCTGGAGTCGAGGGGGCATCGAGACCCAGTACTTC. The chain employs TRBV30 and TRBJ2-5, with 7 positions matching TRBD1. Trimming cost V 2 bases and J 5 bases; bases outside gene matches: 5. Germline assignment: CDR1 GTSNPN and CDR2 SVGIG (reference sequence). The CDR3 sequence is 13 residues long.

This clone showed up just once. The chain uses TRBV2 and TRBJ2-3; 9 nucleotides match TRBD2. The CDR3 totals 15 residues. The germline V gene has CDR1 SNHLY and CDR2 FYNNEI. The trim removed 6 bases at V and 1 base at J, leaving 5 bases unmatched. CDR3 DNA sequence: TGTGCCAGCAGGGTAGCGGGAGCGCGCACAGATACGCAGTATTTT. Translating it yields CASRVAGARTDTQYF.

The chain has TRBV11-2 and TRBJ2-3; TRBD2 aligns across 8 bases. This CDR3 contains 15 residues. With 6 bases clipped from V and 4 bases from J, the junction kept 9 bases outside the gene matches. Germline CDR1 SGHAT, CDR2 FQNNGV. CDR3 nucleotides: TGTGCCAGCAGGTCCACTAGCGGCGTTCCAGATACGCAGTATTTT. This gives the protein CASRSTSGVPDTQYF.

This rearrangement joins TRBV5-1 to TRBJ2-1; TRBD2 aligns across 8 bases. The germline gives CDR1 SGHRS, CDR2 YFSETQ. Losses at the gene ends were 0 bases for V and 2 bases for J; bases not matched to a gene: 4. This CDR3 region has 16 residues. In nucleotides, the CDR3 is TGCGCCAGCAGCTTGGGACTAGCGCTAACCTACAATGAGCAGTTCTTC. Translation: CASSLGLALTYNEQFF.

The chain links TRBV18 to TRBJ2-5; 11 bases line up with TRBD2. The CDR3 runs to 14 residues. In germline, CDR1 is KGHSH, CDR2 LQKENI. V was clipped by 8 bases and J by 2 bases; unmatched bases: 4. The CDR3 here is CASAIAGGQETQYF. The CDR3 nucleotides read TGTGCCAGCGCTATAGCGGGAGGGCAAGAGACCCAGTACTTC.

This clone turned up a few times. This rearrangement joins TRBV7-9 to TRBJ1-4; the D gene is possibly TRBD1 (6 bases). Trimming shortened V by 5 bases and J by 6 bases, and 10 bases separated the two germline ends. There are 13 residues in the CDR3. The germline V gene has CDR1 SEHNR and CDR2 FQNEAQ (reference sequence). The CDR3 DNA reads as TGTGCCAGCAGCCTGGGACACGATGAAAAACTGTTTTTT. This encodes CASSLGHDEKLFF.

V usage is TRBV5-6 and J usage is TRBJ2-7; D might be TRBD1 (6 bases). V lost 2 bases and J 4 bases, leaving 16 bases between the germline ends. The germline V gene encodes CDR1 SGHDT and CDR2 YYEEEE. The length of the CDR3 is 15 residues. CDR3 nucleotide sequence: TGTGCCAGCAGCTTCCTGGGATCTACAGGGTACGAGCAGTACTTC. Residues: CASSFLGSTGYEQYF.

V gene TRBV4-1 combines with J gene TRBJ2-2, with TRBD1 as a possible D gene (6 bases). The V gene's germline CDR1 is MGHRA and CDR2 YSYEKL. CDR3 size: 14 residues. V lost 4 bases and J 3 bases, leaving 9 bases between the germline ends. The CDR3 sequence is CASSLEGDTGELFF. CDR3 in DNA: TGCGCCAGCAGCCTTGAGGGGGACACCGGGGAGCTGTTTTTT.

The V call is TRBV19, the J call TRBJ2-1; TRBD1 aligns across 7 bases. V trimming: 5 bases; J trimming: 8 bases; junction bases outside the gene matches: 12. Germline V gene data show CDR1 as LNHDA and CDR2 as SQIVND (reference sequence). The CDR3 has 15 amino acids. The CDR3 sequence is CASSPLQGRTDEQFF. CDR3 coding DNA: TGTGCCAGTAGTCCATTACAGGGGCGTACTGATGAGCAGTTCTTC.

This sequence joins TRBV2 and TRBJ1-2; 9 bases map to TRBD1. The CDR3 consists of 13 residues. The ends lost 5 bases at V and 7 bases at J; junction bases unmatched: 5. In germline, CDR1 is SNHLY, CDR2 FYNNEI. The CDR3 sequence is CASSLTGGGGYTF. CDR3 nucleotide sequence: TGTGCCAGCAGTTTGACAGGGGGTGGTGGCTACACCTTC.

This chain links TRBV27 with TRBJ2-5, with 7 nucleotides matching TRBD1. The germline V gene has CDR1 MNHEY and CDR2 SMNVEV (reference sequence). CDR3 length: 16 residues. Trimming removed 4 bases from V and 2 bases from J; junction bases left unmatched: 10. The CDR3 sequence: CASSSYGTVRQETQYF. CDR3 DNA sequence: TGTGCCAGCAGTTCCTACGGGACAGTAAGACAAGAGACCCAGTACTTC.

The CDR3 region is CASSSGQGHEQYF. As DNA, the CDR3 is TGTGCCAGCAGCTCCGGACAGGGGCACGAGCAGTACTTC. The V gene is TRBV7-3, the J gene TRBJ2-7, with TRBD1 matching 9 bases. V shed 4 bases and J 5 bases; nucleotides not matched to a gene: 3. The length of the CDR3 is 13 residues. CDR1 is SGHTA and CDR2 is FQGTGA in the germline V gene.

This chain joins TRBV5-6 and TRBJ2-7; the D gene is possibly TRBD1 (5 bases). The germline CDR1 and CDR2 sequences are SGHDT and YYEEEE. The CDR3 extends over 16 amino acids. Trimming pared 0 bases from V and 3 bases from J, leaving 16 bases between. The CDR3 loop reads CASSLVGTTAIYEQYF. CDR3 DNA: TGTGCCAGCAGCTTGGTGGGTACGACAGCTATCTACGAGCAGTACTTC.

CDR3 coding DNA: TGTGCCAGCAGCCCCTCGTATGGGGGAGGGGAGGTGAATGAGCAGTTCTTC. Protein: CASSPSYGGGEVNEQFF. This sequence joins TRBV7-3 and TRBJ2-1, with 7 nucleotides matching TRBD2. J gave up 7 bases and V 5 bases, and 17 bases lay outside the gene matches. Germline assignment: CDR1 SGHTA and CDR2 FQGTGA. This CDR3 comprises 17 residues.

CDR3 DNA sequence: TGTGCCAGCAGTTGGCAGGGCCCCTACGAGCAGTACTTC. Translated, it gives CASSWQGPYEQYF. V and J are TRBV27 and TRBJ2-7, with D perhaps matching TRBD1 (5 bases). V dropped 4 bases and J dropped 2 bases, with 9 bases sitting between them. Germline V gene data show CDR1 as MNHEY and CDR2 as SMNVEV (reference sequence). This CDR3 region has 13 residues.